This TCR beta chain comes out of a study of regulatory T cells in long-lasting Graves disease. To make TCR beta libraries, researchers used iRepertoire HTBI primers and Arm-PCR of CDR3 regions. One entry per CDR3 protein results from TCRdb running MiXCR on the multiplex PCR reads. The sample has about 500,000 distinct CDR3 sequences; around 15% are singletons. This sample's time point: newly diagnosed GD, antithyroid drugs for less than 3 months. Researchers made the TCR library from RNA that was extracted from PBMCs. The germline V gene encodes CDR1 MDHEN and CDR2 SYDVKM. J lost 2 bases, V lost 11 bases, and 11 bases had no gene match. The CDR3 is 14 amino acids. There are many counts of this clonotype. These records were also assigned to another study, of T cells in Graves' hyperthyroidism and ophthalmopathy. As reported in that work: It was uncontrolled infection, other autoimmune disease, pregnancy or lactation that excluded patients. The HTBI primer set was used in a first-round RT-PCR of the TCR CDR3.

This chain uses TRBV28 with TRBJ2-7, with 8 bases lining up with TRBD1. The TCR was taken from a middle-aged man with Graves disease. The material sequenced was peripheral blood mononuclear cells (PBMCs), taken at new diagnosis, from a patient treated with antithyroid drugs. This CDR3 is CAAAGGVNPYEQYF. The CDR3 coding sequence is TGTGCCGCTGCAGGGGGCGTCAATCCCTACGAGCAGTACTTC.